This section outlines one TCR beta chain sequence together with its context. Its specificity is not known. To make TCR beta libraries, researchers used iRepertoire HTBI primers and Arm-PCR of CDR3 regions. TCRdb reprocessed the multiplex PCR reads via MiXCR and lists one record per CDR3 protein. The sample has about 660,000 distinct CDR3 sequences; around 30% are singletons. The data belong to a study of regulatory T cells in long-lasting Graves disease. For the study at large: Persistent Graves' disease denoted over 5 years of antithyroid drugs plus positive TSH receptor antibodies.

Time point denoted: persistent/refractory GD, antithyroid drugs over 5 years with positive TRAb. RNA extracted from PBMCs served as the sequencing template. An endocrinology department located in Xi'an, China, was where the patients came from. This CDR3 spans 15 amino acids. The germline V gene encodes CDR1 SGDLS and CDR2 YYNGEE. V was pared by 0 bases and J by 6 bases, with 8 bases of the junction left unmatched. General study points: It was in persistent disease that TRBV28, TRBJ1-2 and TRBJ2-5 were favored.

This TCR was sampled from a female donor with Graves disease. This chain joins TRBV9 and TRBJ1-2, with 7 nucleotides matching TRBD1. Here the sequenced sample was peripheral blood mononuclear cells (PBMCs), taken when the disease was refractory, from a patient treated with antithyroid drugs. The CDR3 DNA reads TGTGCCAGCAGCGTAGAGATTCAGGGGGTGAATGGCTACACCTTC. This codes for CASSVEIQGVNGYTF.